This TCR beta chain was found in a study of metastatic and nonmetastatic thyroid tumors. Study details: Repertoires from malignant and benign thyroid patients were compared across blood and tumor or nodule tissue.

Before thyroid surgery, none of the patients had received any treatment. TCRdb reanalyzed the PCR reads with MiXCR. The sample lists 14,000 to 15,000 clones, about 23% seen once, with approximately 7.7% in the top ten. Looked up from germline, CDR1 is SGHRS and CDR2 is YFSETQ. V was cut by 5 bases and J by 2 bases, with 16 bases left in between. The CDR3 consists of 15 residues. In this sample, this clone turned up many times. V and J are TRBV5-1 and TRBJ1-1; the D is unclear. The sample consisted of tumor tissue. The receptor was isolated from a female donor with papillary thyroid cancer or a benign thyroid nodule (not recorded which). Some clones in this sample may be carry-over from other donors' samples. This CDR3 is CASRSLLTGNTEAFF. CDR3 DNA: TGCGCCAGCAGGTCGCTCCTCACGGGAAACACTGAAGCTTTCTTT.